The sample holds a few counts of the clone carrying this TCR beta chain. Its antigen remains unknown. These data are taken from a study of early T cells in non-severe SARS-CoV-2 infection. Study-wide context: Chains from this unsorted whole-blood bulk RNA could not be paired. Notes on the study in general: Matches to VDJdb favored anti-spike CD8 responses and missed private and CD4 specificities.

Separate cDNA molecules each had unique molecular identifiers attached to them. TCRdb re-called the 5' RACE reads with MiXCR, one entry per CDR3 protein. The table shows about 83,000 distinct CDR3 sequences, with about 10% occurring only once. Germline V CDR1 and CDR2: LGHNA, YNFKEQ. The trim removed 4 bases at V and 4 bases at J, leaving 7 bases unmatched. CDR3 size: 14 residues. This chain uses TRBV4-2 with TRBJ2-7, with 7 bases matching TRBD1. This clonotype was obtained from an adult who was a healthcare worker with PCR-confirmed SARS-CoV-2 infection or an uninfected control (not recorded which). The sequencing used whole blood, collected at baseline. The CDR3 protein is CASSPGQATYEQYF. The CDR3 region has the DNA TGTGCCAGCAGCCCTGGACAGGCTACTTACGAGCAGTACTTC.